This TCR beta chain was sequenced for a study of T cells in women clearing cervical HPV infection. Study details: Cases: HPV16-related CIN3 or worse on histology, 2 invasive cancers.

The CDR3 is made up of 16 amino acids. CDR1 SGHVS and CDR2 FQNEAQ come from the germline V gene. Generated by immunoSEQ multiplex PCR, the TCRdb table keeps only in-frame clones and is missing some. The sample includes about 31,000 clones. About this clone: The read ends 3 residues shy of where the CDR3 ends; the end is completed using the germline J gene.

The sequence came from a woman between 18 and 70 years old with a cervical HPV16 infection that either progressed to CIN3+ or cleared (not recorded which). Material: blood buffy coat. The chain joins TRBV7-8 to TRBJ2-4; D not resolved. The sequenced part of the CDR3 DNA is TGTGCCAGCAGCCCCGATCGGTACAAGCCCAACTATGGT. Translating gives CASSPDRYKPNYG. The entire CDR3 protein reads CASSPDRYKPNYGQYF. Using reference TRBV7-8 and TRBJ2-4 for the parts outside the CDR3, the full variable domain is GAGVSQSPRYKVAKRGQDVALRCDPISGHVSLFWYQQALGQGPEFLTYFQNEAQLDKSGLPSDRFFAERPEGSVSTLKIQRTQQEDSAVYLCASSPDRYKPNYGQYFGAGTRLSVL.